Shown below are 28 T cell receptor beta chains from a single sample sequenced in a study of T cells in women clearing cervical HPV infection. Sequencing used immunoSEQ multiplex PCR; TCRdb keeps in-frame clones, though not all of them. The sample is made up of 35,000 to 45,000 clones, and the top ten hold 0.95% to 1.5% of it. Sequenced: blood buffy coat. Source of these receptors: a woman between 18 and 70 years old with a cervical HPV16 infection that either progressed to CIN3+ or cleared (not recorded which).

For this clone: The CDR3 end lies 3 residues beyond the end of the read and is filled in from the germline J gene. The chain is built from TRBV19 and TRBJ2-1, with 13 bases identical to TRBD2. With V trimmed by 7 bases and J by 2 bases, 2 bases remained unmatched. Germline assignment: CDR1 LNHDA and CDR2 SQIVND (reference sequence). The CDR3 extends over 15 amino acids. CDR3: CASKGLAGPYNEQFF. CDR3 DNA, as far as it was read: TGTGCCAGTAAGGGACTAGCGGGGCCCTACAATGAG. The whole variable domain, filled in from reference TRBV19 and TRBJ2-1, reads DGGITQSPKYLFRKEGQNVTLSCEQNLNHDAMYWYRQDPGQGLRLIYYSQIVNDFQKGDIAEGYSVSREKKESFPLTVTSAQKNPTAFYLCASKGLAGPYNEQFFGPGTRLTVL.

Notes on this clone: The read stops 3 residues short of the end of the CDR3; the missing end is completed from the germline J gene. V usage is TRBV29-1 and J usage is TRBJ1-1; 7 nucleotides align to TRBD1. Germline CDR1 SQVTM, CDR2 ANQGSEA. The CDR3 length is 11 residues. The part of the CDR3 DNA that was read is TGCAGCGTCTCTCGACAGGGAGGT. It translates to CSVSRQGG. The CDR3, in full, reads CSVSRQGGAFF.

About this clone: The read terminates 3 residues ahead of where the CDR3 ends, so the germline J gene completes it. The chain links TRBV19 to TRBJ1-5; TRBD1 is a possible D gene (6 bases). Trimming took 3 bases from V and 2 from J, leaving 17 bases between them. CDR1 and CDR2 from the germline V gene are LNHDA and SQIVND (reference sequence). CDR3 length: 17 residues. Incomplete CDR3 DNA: TGTGCCAGTAGTATTGGGCAGGGGAGGTTAGGCAATCAGCCC. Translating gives CASSIGQGRLGNQP. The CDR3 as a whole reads CASSIGQGRLGNQPQHF.

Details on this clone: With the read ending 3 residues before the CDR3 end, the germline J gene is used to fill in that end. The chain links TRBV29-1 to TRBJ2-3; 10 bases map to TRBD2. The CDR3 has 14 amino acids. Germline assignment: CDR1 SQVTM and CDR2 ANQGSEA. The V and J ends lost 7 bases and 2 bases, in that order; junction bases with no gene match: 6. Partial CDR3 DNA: TGCAGCGCTAACCTAGCGGGAGCCACAGATACG. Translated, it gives CSANLAGATDT. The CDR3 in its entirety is CSANLAGATDTQYF.

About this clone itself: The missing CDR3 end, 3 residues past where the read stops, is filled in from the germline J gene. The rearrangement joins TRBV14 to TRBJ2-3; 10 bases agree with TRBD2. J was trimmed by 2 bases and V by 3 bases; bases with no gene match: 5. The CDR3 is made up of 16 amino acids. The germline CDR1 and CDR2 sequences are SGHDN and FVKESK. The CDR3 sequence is CASSHPGLALTDTQYF. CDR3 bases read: TGTGCCAGCAGCCACCCGGGACTAGCGCTCACAGATACG. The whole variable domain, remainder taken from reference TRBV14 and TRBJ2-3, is EAGVTQFPSHSVIEKGQTVTLRCDPISGHDNLYWYRRVMGKEIKFLLHFVKESKQDESGMPNNRFLAERTGGTYSTLKVQPAELEDSGVYFCASSHPGLALTDTQYFGPGTRLTVL.

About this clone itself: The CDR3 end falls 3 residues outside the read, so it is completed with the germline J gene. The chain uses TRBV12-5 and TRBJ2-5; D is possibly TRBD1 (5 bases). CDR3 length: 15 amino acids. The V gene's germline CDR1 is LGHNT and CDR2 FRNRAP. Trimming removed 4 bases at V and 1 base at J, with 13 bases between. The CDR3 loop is CASGSARQLQETQYF. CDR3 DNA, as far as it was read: TGTGCTAGTGGTTCGGCAAGACAGCTCCAAGAGACC.

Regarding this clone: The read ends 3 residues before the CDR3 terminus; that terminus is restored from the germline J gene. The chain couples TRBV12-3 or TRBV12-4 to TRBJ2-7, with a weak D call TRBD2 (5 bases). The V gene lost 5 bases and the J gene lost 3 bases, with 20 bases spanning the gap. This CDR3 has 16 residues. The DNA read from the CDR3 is TGTGCCAGCAGTCCCAACGAGGGCCTTAGTTTCTACGAG. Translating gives CASSPNEGLSFYE. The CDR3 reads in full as CASSPNEGLSFYEQYF.

The CDR3 reads CASSTRTGTEAFF. CDR3 DNA (partial): TGTGCCAGCAGCACCCGGACTGGCACTGAA. The chain combines TRBV7-8 with TRBJ1-1; unclear D gene. The CDR3 is cut off 3 residues early in the read; its end comes from the germline J gene. The CDR3 has 13 amino acids. Germline V gene sequence: CDR1 SGHVS, CDR2 FQNEAQ. V lost 5 bases and J lost 4, with 11 bases in between.

The CDR3 bases that were read are TGCGCCAGCAGCCTCCGAGGGGCTCGGGCCGGGGAG. Its translation: CASSLRGARAGE. The entire CDR3 reads CASSLRGARAGELFF. The J gene is TRBJ2-2, the V gene TRBV5-1, with D possibly being TRBD1 or TRBD2 (5 bases each). The read ends 3 residues shy of where the CDR3 ends; the end is completed using the germline J gene. Trimming left V 4 bases short and J 6 bases short, with 16 bases between. This CDR3 is built from 15 residues. Germline V CDR1 and CDR2: SGHRS, YFSETQ.

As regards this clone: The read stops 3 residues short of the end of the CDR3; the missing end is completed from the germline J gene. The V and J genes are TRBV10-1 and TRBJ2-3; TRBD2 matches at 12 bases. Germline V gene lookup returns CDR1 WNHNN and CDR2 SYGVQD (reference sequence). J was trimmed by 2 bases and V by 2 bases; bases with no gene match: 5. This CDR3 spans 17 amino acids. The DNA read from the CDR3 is TGCGCCAGCAGTGAGGGAAGACTAGCGGGGGTCACAGATACG. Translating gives CASSEGRLAGVTDT. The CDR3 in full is CASSEGRLAGVTDTQYF.

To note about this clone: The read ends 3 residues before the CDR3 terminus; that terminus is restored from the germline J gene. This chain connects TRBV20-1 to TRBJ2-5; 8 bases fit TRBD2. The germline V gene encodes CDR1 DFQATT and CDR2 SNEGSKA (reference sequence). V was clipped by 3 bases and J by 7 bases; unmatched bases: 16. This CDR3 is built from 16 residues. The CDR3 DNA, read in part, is TGCAGTGCTAGCCAAACTAGCGGTGGGGCGGAATGGACC. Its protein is CSASQTSGGAEWT. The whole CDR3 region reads CSASQTSGGAEWTQYF.

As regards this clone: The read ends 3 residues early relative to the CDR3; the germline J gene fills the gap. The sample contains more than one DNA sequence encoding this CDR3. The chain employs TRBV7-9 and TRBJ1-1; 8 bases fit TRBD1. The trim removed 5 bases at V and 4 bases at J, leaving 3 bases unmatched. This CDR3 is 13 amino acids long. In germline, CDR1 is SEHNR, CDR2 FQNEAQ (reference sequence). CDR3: CASSPGQGTEAFF. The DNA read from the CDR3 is TGTGCCAGCAGCCCCGGACAGGGCACTGAA.

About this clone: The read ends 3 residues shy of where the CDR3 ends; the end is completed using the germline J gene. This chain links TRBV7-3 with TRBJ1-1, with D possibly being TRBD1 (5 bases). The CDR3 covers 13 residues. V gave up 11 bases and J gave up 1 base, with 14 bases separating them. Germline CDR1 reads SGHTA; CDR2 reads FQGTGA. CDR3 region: CAGHRQGNTEAFF. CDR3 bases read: TGTGCCGGCCATCGTCAGGGGAACACTGAA.

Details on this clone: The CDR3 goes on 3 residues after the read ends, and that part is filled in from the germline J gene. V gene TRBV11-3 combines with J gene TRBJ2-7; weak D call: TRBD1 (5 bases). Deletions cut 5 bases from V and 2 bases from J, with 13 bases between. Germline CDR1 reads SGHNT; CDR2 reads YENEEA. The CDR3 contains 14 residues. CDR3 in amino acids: CASSPSRAPYEQYF. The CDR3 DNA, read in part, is TGTGCCAGCAGCCCAAGCAGGGCACCCTACGAG.

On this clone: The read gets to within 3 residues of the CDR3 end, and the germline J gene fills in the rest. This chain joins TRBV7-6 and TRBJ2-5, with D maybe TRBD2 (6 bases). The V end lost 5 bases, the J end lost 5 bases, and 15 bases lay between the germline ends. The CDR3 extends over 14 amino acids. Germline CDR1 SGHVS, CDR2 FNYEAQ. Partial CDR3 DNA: TGTGCCAGCAGCCCGCTGACTAGTGCTGAGACC. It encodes CASSPLTSAET. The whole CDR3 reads CASSPLTSAETQYF.

Partial CDR3 DNA: TGTGCCAGCAGCCAAGGAGCGGAACCGAGATTTTACGAG. Its protein product is CASSQGAEPRFYE. The full CDR3 is CASSQGAEPRFYEQYF. This sequence joins TRBV3-1 (or the pseudogene TRBV3-2) and TRBJ2-7; tentatively, D is TRBD2 (5 bases). From the germline J gene comes the end of the CDR3, since the read stops 3 residues before it. The germline CDR1 and CDR2 sequences are LGHDT and YNNKEL (reference sequence). V lost 1 base and J lost 4, with 17 bases in between. CDR3 length equals 16 residues.

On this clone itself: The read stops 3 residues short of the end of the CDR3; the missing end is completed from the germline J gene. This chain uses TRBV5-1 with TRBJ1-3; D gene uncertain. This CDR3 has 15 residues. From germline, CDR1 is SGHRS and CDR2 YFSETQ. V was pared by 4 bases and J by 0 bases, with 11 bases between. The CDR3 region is CASSPGGHSGNTIYF. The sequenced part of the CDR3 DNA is TGCGCCAGCAGCCCCGGTGGGCACTCTGGAAACACC.

Incomplete CDR3 DNA: TGTGCCAGCTCACTGAGCGGGGATATAGGTTCACCC. It encodes CASSLSGDIGSP. The CDR3 in full is CASSLSGDIGSPLHF. V is TRBV18 and J is TRBJ1-6, with D unclear. The sequence runs out 3 residues before the end of the CDR3; the remainder is reconstructed from the germline J gene. With 4 bases removed from V and 9 bases from J, the gap between germline ends came to 16 bases. CDR1 KGHSH and CDR2 LQKENI come from the germline V gene. The CDR3 covers 15 residues.

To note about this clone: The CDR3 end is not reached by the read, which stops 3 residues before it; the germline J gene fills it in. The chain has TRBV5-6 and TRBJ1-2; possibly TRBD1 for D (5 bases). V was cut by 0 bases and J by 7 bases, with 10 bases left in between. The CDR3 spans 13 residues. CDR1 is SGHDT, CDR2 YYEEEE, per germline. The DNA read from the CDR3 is TGTGCCAGCAGCTTGGAGGGGAGAAGTGGC. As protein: CASSLEGRSG. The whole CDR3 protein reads CASSLEGRSGYTF.

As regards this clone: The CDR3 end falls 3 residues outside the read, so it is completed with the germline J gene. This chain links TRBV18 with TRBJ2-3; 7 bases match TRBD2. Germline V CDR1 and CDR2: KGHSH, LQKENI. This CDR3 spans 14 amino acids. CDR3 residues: CASSPYGGNQPQYF. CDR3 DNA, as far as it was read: TGTGCCAGCTCACCATACGGGGGGAATCAGCCG.

CDR3 loop: CAWSSGVNSPLFF. CDR3 bases read: TGTGCCTGGAGTTCAGGTGTTAATTCACCA. This chain joins TRBV30 and TRBJ1-4; D ambiguous. The observed sequence ends 3 residues before the CDR3 terminus, with the missing tail filled in from the germline J gene. This CDR3 comprises 13 residues. Germline CDR1 and CDR2: GTSNPN and SVGIG (reference sequence).

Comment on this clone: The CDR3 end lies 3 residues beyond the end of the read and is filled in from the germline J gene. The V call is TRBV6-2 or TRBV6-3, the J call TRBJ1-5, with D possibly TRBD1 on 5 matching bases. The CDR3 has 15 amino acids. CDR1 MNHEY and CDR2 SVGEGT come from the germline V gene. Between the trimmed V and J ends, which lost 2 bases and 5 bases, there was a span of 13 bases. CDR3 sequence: CASSYRGRGDQPQHF. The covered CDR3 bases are TGTGCCAGCAGTTACCGAGGGAGGGGAGATCAGCCC.

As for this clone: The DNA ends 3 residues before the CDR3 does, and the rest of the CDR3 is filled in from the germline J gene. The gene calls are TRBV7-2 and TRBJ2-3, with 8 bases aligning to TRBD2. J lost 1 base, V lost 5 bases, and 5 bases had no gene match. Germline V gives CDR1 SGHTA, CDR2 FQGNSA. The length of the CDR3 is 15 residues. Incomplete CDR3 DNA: TGTGCCAGCAGCCGAGCGGGAGCTGGCACAGATACG. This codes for CASSRAGAGTDT. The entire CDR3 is CASSRAGAGTDTQYF. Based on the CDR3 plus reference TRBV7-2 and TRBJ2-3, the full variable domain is GAGVSQSPSNKVTEKGKDVELRCDPISGHTALYWYRQSLGQGLEFLIYFQGNSAPDKSGLPSDRFSAERTGGSVSTLTIQRTQQEDSAVYLCASSRAGAGTDTQYFGPGTRLTVL.

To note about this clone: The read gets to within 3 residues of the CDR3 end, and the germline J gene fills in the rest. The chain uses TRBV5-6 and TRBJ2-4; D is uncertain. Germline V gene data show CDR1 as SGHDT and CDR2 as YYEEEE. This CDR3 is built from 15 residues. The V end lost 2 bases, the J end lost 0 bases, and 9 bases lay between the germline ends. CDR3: CASSFKVLAKNIQYF. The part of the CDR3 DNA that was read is TGTGCCAGCAGCTTCAAGGTTTTAGCCAAAAACATT.

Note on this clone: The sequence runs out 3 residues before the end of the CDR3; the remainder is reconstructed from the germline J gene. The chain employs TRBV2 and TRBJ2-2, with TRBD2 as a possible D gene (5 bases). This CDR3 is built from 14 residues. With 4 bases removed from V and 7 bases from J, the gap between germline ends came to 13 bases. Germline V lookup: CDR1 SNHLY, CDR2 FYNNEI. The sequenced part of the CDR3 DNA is TGTGCCAGCAGTGTAATCGGACTCCACGGGGAG. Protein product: CASSVIGLHGE. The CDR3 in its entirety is CASSVIGLHGELFF.

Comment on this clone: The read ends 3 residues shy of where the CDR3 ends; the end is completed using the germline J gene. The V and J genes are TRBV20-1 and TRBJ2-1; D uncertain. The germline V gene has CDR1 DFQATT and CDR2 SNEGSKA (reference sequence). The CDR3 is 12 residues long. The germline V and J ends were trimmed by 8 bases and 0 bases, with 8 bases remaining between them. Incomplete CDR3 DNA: TGCAGTACACAACGCTCCTACAATGAG. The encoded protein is CSTQRSYNE. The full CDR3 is CSTQRSYNEQFF.

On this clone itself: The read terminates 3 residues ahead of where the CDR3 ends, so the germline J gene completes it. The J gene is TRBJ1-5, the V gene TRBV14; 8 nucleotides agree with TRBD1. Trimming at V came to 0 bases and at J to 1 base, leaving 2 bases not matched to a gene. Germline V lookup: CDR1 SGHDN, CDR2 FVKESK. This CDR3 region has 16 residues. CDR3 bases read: TGTGCCAGCAGCCAAGATTGGACAGGGAGCAATCAGCCC. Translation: CASSQDWTGSNQP. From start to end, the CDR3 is CASSQDWTGSNQPQHF.

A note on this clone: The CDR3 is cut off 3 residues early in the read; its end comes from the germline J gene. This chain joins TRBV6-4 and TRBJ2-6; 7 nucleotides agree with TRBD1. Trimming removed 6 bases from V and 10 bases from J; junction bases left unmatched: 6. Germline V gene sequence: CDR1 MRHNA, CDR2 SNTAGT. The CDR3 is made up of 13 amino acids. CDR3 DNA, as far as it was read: TGTGCCAGCAGACGGACAGGAGAAAACGTC. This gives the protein CASRRTGENV. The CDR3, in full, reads CASRRTGENVLTF.